A selection of T cell receptor beta chains follows, all from one sample in a study of control samples from healthy donors and cancer patients. Sequenced by immunoSEQ multiplex PCR; TCRdb stores in-frame clones only, minus some. Here the sample spans under 55,000 clones, roughly 90% being singletons. Sequencing was carried out using PBMCs. These receptors all stem from a woman in her thirties or forties with head and neck cancer. Both conserved end residues are part of each CDR3. Each record gives: clone size, J gene, D gene, V gene, CDR3 DNA, CDR3 protein. The D gene is left open where the match is weak. Only some rows state a clone size, as once, few, many or a class for expanded clones.

size: NA; J: TRBJ1-2; D: TRBD1; V: TRBV19; DNA: TGTGCCAGTAAGGGGGCGCATGGCTACACCTTC; CDR3: CASKGAHGYTF
size: NA; J: TRBJ2-6; D: NA; V: TRBV29-1; DNA: TGCAGCGTTGCCTCTGGGGCCAACGTCCTGACTTTC; CDR3: CSVASGANVLTF
size: NA; J: TRBJ1-2; D: TRBD1; V: TRBV18; DNA: TGTGCCAGCTCACCTTCTCTTGACAGGGTTAATAATGGCTACACCTTC; CDR3: CASSPSLDRVNNGYTF
size: NA; J: TRBJ2-7; D: NA; V: TRBV3-1/TRBV3-2; DNA: TGTGCCAGCAGCCAAGGGAGTGCTCCCTCCTACGAGCAGTACTTC; CDR3: CASSQGSAPSYEQYF
size: NA; J: TRBJ1-2; D: NA; V: TRBV28; DNA: TGTGCCAGCGAAGGGGGGTTGGACTATGGCTACACCTTC; CDR3: CASEGGLDYGYTF
size: once; J: TRBJ2-7; D: NA; V: TRBV6-5; DNA: TGTGCCAGCAGCCGGACGGATACCTACGAGCAGTACTTC; CDR3: CASSRTDTYEQYF
size: few; J: TRBJ2-3; D: TRBD2; V: TRBV19; DNA: TGTGCCAGTAGTACTCCAGGACTAGCGGGCACAGATACGCAGTATTTT; CDR3: CASSTPGLAGTDTQYF
size: NA; J: TRBJ2-7; D: TRBD1; V: TRBV12-3/TRBV12-4; DNA: TGTGCCAGCAGTACTATACAGGGGATCAGGTACTTC; CDR3: CASSTIQGIRYF
size: NA; J: TRBJ1-1; D: NA; V: TRBV18; DNA: TGTGCCAGCTCGCCGGACAGAAATGAAGCTTTCTTT; CDR3: CASSPDRNEAFF
size: NA; J: TRBJ2-2; D: NA; V: TRBV4-1; DNA: TGCGCCAGCAGCCCAGGAGACGGGAGTCCCCCCGGGGAGCTGTTTTTT; CDR3: CASSPGDGSPPGELFF